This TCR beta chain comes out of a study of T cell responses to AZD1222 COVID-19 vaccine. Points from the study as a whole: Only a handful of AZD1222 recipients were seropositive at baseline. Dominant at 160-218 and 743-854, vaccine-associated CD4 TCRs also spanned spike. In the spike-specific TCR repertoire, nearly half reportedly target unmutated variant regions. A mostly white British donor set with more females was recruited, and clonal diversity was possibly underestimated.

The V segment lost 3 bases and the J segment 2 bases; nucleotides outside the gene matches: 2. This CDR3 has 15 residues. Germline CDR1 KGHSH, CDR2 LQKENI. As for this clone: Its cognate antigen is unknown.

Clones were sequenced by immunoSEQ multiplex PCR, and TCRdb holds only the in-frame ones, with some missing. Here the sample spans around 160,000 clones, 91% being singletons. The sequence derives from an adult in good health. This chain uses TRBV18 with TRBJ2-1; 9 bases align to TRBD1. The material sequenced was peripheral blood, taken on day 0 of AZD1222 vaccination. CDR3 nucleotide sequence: TGTGCCAGCTCACCGGGACAGGGCCCCTACAATGAGCAGTTCTTC. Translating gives CASSPGQGPYNEQFF.